This T cell receptor beta chain came from a study of T-cell memory formation after mild COVID-19. Study overall: For the most part, TCR clusters were specific to one donor.

Employing constant-segment primers, 5'RACE generated TCR alpha and TCR beta cDNA libraries bearing sample barcodes and UMIs. MiXCR, applied by TCRdb to the 5' RACE reads, yields one record per CDR3 protein. This sample has about 160,000 distinct CDR3 sequences, with roughly 28% found just once. This clonotype was seen a handful of times. Its antigen remains unidentified. Trimming cost V 2 bases and J 8 bases, with 9 bases left between them. Looked up from germline, CDR1 is SGHVS and CDR2 is FNYEAQ. The CDR3 spans 13 residues. Overall study results and limits: CD4+ contracting clones were mainly CM and EM; CD8+ ones, EMRA. A balance of CD4 and CD8 characterized clones contracting day 15 to 85, whereas later expanders leaned CD4+.

The TCR sequence derives from an adult woman who had mild COVID-19 (a few samples of this study predate the infection). Cell type and time point are not known. The rearrangement links TRBV7-6 to TRBJ1-4; D is ambiguous. The material sequenced was PBMCs or a T cell subset sorted from them (not recorded which). The CDR3 region is CASSLFVNEKLFF. CDR3 nucleotides: TGTGCCAGCAGCTTATTCGTTAACGAAAAACTGTTTTTT.